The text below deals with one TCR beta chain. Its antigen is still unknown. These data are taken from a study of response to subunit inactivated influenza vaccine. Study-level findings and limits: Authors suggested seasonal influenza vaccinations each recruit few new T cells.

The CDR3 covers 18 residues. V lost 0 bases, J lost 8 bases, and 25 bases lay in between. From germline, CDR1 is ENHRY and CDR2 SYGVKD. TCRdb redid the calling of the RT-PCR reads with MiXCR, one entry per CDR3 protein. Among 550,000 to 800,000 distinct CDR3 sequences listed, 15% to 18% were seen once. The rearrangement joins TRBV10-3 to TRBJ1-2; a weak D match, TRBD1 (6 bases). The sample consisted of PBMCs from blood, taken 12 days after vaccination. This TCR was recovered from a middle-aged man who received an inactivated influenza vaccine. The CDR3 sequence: CAISESNRVGFRGSGYTF. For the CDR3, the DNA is TGTGCCATCAGTGAGTCGAACAGGGTGGGGTTTAGAGGATCCGGCTACACCTTC.